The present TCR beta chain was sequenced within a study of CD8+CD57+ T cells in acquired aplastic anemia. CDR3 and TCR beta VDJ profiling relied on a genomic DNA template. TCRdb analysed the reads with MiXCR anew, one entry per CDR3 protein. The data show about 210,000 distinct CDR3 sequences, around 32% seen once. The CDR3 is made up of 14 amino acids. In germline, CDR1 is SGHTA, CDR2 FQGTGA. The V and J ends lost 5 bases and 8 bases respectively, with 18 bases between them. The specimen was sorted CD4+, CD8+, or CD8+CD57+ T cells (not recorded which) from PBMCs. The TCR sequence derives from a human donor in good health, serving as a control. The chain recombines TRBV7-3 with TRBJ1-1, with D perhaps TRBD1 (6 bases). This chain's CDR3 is CASSARIQGAEAFF. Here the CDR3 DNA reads TGTGCCAGCAGCGCTCGTATACAGGGCGCGGAAGCTTTCTTT.